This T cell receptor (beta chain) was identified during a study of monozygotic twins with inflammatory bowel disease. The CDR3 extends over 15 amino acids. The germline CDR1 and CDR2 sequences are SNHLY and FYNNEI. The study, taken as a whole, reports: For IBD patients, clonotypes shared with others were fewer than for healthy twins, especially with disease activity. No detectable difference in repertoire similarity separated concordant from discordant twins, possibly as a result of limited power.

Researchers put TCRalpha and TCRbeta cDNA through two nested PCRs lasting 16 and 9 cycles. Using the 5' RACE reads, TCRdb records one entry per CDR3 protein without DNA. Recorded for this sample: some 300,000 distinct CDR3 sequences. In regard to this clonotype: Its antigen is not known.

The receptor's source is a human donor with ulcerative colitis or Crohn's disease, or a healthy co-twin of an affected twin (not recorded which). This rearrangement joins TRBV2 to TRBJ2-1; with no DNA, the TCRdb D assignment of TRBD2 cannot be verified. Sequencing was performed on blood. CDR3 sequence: CASNTQLGFVNEQFF. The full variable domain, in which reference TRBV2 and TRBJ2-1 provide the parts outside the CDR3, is EPEVTQTPSHQVTQMGQEVILRCVPISNHLYFYWYRQILGQKVEFLVSFYNNEISEKSEIFDDQFSVERPDGSNFTLKIRSTKLEDSAMYFCASNTQLGFVNEQFFGPGTRLTVL.